The T cell receptor (beta chain) described here comes from a study of shared clonotypes between healthy human individuals (dated by TCRdb to 2018 to 2021). Regarding the study in general: The cohort comprised a couple of women and a few men aged 18 to 49 years. For each donor, three plates each were used for CD4 naive and CD4 memory, two plates were used for CD8 naive, and one plate was used for CD8 memory. To estimate repertoire size and how much clonotypes are shared between individuals, the study performed deep sequencing of blood TCR repertoires from 4 to 6 healthy adults. To increase sequencing depth and limit assay-specific biases, TCR repertoire library preparation and sequencing were carried out by different laboratories using diverse techniques. Per donor, leukapheresis produced somewhere between about 0.9 and 9 billion PBMCs.

TCR CDR3 regions were amplified from genomic DNA by multiplex PCR using the deep immunoSEQ assay. Extracted genomic DNA from each cell subset was distributed evenly across all wells of several immunoSEQ 96-well plates, and each plate was treated as a replicate. Each replicate PCR for sorted subsets received roughly 0.2 ug genomic DNA, equal to 28,000 or so T cell genomes. The purified libraries were quantified using a Qubit 3.0 fluorometer, sized with a Bioanalyzer 2100, and then quantified again using the KAPA Library Quantification kit. Every immunoSEQ 96-well plate was sequenced on a dedicated single-read 150-cycle Illumina NextSeq 550 flow cell. The original pipeline was this. The immunoSEQ output contained only junctional sequences without quality scores, so filtering could not match that applied to full-length reads. To assign V/J genes and CDR3, sequences were annotated against IMGT germline references using PyIR, a Python wrapper for IgBLAST v1.9. Any read was removed if the V/J assignment was weak (E-value above 1e-6), the CDR3 was missing, or the read contained stop codons, out-of-frame junctions, or ambiguous translated residues. V3J clonotypes were defined by identical inferred V gene, J gene, and CDR3 amino acid sequence. The percentage overlap between two repertoires was calculated by dividing the number of shared unique clonotypes by the size of the smaller repertoire. Three approaches were used to assess repertoire richness: RTK rarefaction, the Chao1 estimator, and Recon v2.1 estimates of unobserved clonotypes. Generation probabilities were computed with OLGA for all TCRbeta clonotypes obtained by the gDNA method from a handful of donors. TCRdb provides this immuneACCESS table in a form limited to in-frame rearrangements. Some clones are lacking; in checked studies, under half of them reflect an unresolved V gene, and why the rest are absent is not known. The V and J calls and clone size come from that table; D and trimming were worked out from the DNA. This sample is represented by about 680,000 clones; about 91% of them were singletons. The top ten clonotypes cover approximately 24% of the sample.

Study-wide findings and limitations: When four donors were compared, the shared fraction of clonotypes was about 5.2% for naive CD4, 3.5% for naive CD8, more than 2% for memory CD4, and 0.35% to 0.4% for memory CD8. Sampling was restricted to blood, and TCR repertoires in tissues likely differ from the TCR repertoires found in blood. Pairwise subsampling led to the expectation that sequencing depth would affect the degree of clonotype sharing among donors. Clonotypes shared by all four sorted-subset donors showed higher generation probabilities than non-shared clonotypes. Incomplete sequencing was indicated by rarefaction of sorted-subset datasets, despite the large sequencing depth. The small number of donors limited the genetic and exposure-history diversity represented. Naive subsets generally had larger estimated clonotype richness than memory subsets.

CD8 naive samples consisted of CD45RO-negative cells that were positively selected for CCR7, yielding a CD45RA+CCR7+ population without TemRA cells. Healthy HIV-negative adults with no recently reported acute infections or vaccinations were included as donors. Every donor was a Caucasian adult living in Nashville, Tennessee, USA. After blood collection by leukapheresis, PBMCs were isolated using Ficoll-Histopaque density gradient centrifugation and then cryopreserved in the vapor phase of liquid nitrogen. Analytical flow cytometry was used to check the purity and quantity of every magnetically sorted T cell population. Each sorted fraction had its genomic DNA isolated and then quantified by UV absorbance on a Nanodrop 2000c. As to this clone: Its antigen remains undetermined. Base-call qualities are not available, and no considerably larger clone is one nucleotide away.

Sequencing was performed on naive CD8+ T cells sorted from blood. In light of the paper, this sample's cell subset or site label describes: CD45RA+CCR7+. The origin of this receptor is a man in his thirties or forties in good health.

The DNA is as follows: TGTGCCAGCAATTCGGACGGAGGGACACTGTTTTTT. Its protein is CASNSDGGTLFF. The chain is made from TRBV6-1 and TRBJ1-4; perhaps TRBD1 is the D gene, with 5 bases matching. The CDR1 and CDR2 encoded by the germline V gene are MNHNS and SASEGT. The CDR3 starts with the cysteine, ends with the phenylalanine, and has 12 residues. The sequence is cut down to CDR3 DNA, 36 bases in frame from base 1. A distance of 16 bases separates the germline ends of V and J, which lose 7 bases and 13 bases respectively.